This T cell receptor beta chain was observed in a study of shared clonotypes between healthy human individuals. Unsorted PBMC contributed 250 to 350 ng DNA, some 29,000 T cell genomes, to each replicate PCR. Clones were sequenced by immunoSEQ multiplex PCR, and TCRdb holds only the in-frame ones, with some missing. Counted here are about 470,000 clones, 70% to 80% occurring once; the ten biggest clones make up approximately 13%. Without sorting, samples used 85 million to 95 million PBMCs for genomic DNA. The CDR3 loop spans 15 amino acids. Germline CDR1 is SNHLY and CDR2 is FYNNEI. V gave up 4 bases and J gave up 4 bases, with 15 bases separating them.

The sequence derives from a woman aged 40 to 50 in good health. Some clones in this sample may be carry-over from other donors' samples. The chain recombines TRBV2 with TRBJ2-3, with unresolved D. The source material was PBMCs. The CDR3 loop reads CASSVSGVDADTQYF. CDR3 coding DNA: TGTGCCAGCAGTGTAAGTGGCGTAGACGCAGATACGCAGTATTTT.